Listed here are 8 T cell receptor beta chains from one sample, sequenced in a study of blood T cell repertoires in COVID-19. The method was immunoSEQ multiplex PCR; TCRdb's version includes in-frame clones alone and lacks a portion of them. The sample lists around 380,000 clones; approximately 89% were seen once. The sample consisted of PBMCs or T cells enriched from blood (not recorded which). These receptors came from a man younger than 40 who had recovered from COVID-19.

This clone occurred once. The gene calls are TRBV4-1 and TRBJ2-2; 8 bases are shared with TRBD1. The length of the CDR3 is 15 residues. The V segment lost 1 base and the J segment 3 bases; nucleotides outside the gene matches: 1. Germline V gene sequence: CDR1 MGHRA, CDR2 YSYEKL. CDR3 coding DNA: TGCGCCAGCAGCCAAGGGGACAGGTACACCGGGGAGCTGTTTTTT. Protein product: CASSQGDRYTGELFF.

The rearrangement uses TRBV10-2 and TRBJ2-1; D is uncertain. The germline V gene encodes CDR1 WSHSY and CDR2 SAAADI. The CDR3 consists of 13 residues. V was pared by 8 bases and J by 6 bases, with 14 bases between. For the CDR3, the DNA is TGCGCCAGCGGCTCGTACAGCCTCAATGAGCAGTTCTTC. This sequence encodes CASGSYSLNEQFF.

The chain couples TRBV4-1 to TRBJ2-7; D possibly corresponds to TRBD1 (6 bases). CDR1 MGHRA and CDR2 YSYEKL come from the germline V gene. The length of the CDR3 is 14 residues. V was shortened by 5 bases and J by 4 bases, with 15 bases between the two germline ends. The CDR3 protein is CASSSPTGQYEQYF. CDR3 nucleotide sequence: TGCGCCAGCAGCTCCCCGACAGGACAATACGAGCAGTACTTC.

The chain joins TRBV6-1 to TRBJ2-3; 9 bases are shared with TRBD2. The CDR3 contains 14 residues. Germline lookup yields CDR1 MNHNS and CDR2 SASEGT. V was pared by 3 bases and J by 3 bases, with 1 base of the junction left unmatched. The CDR3 loop is CASSEGLATDTQYF. The CDR3 DNA reads as TGTGCCAGCAGTGAGGGACTAGCTACAGATACGCAGTATTTT.

J is TRBJ2-5 and V is TRBV19; 11 bases map to TRBD1. Unmatched junction bases numbered 6, after V lost 3 bases and J lost 9 bases. Per the germline V gene, CDR1 is LNHDA and CDR2 is SQIVND (reference sequence). The CDR3 length is 14 residues. CDR3 coding DNA: TGTGCCAGTAGTATTGGGACAGGGGGTGTCGCCCAGTACTTC. It is translated as CASSIGTGGVAQYF.

The CDR3: CASSPGTGSSNEKLFF. In DNA form, the CDR3 reads TGCGCCAGCAGCCCCGGGACAGGGTCAAGTAATGAAAAACTGTTTTTT. The genes are TRBV5-1 and TRBJ1-4; TRBD1 matches 9 bases. This CDR3 spans 16 amino acids. Germline V gene lookup returns CDR1 SGHRS and CDR2 YFSETQ. Trimming removed 4 bases from V and 4 bases from J; junction bases left unmatched: 8.

The V gene is TRBV7-2, the J gene TRBJ2-3, with 7 bases aligning to TRBD2. CDR3 size: 15 residues. Germline CDR1 is SGHTA and CDR2 is FQGNSA. The V gene end was trimmed by 0 bases and the J gene end by 3 bases; junction bases not matched to a gene: 3. The CDR3 here is CASSLARTRTDTQYF. CDR3 DNA: TGTGCCAGCAGCTTAGCGAGGACTAGAACAGATACGCAGTATTTT.

The chain carries TRBV12-3 or TRBV12-4 and TRBJ1-1; no clear D. This CDR3 contains 13 residues. V lost 9 bases to trimming and J lost 1 base, with 12 bases between them. CDR3 sequence: CASQPSANTEAFF. DNA for the CDR3: TGTGCCAGTCAGCCCAGCGCGAACACTGAAGCTTTCTTT.